A selection of T cell receptor beta chains follows, all from one sample in a study of T cell changes during pregnancy in multiple sclerosis. The protocol was immunoSEQ multiplex PCR, while the TCRdb copy is restricted to in-frame clones and leaves out a portion. The profile shows tens of thousands of clones, about 94% of them singletons. The material sequenced was peripheral blood, taken in the second trimester of pregnancy. The receptors were sampled from a female donor in good health, enrolled as a control in a pregnancy study. CDR3s include the opening cysteine and the closing phenylalanine or tryptophan. Fields, in order: CDR3 DNA, CDR3 protein, J gene, V gene, D gene, clone size. D genes are given only for firm matches. Part of the rows lack a size; the others show once, few, many or a class for expanded clones.

CDR3 DNA: TGTGCCACCCCGGCGACTGGACTCTATGGCTACACCTTC; CDR3 protein: CATPATGLYGYTF; J gene: TRBJ1-2; V gene: TRBV28; D gene: .; clone size: .
CDR3 DNA: TGTGCCAGCAGTTTATTGGGGGGGAAACGAAACATTCAGTACTTC; CDR3 protein: CASSLLGGKRNIQYF; J gene: TRBJ2-4; V gene: TRBV28; D gene: TRBD2; clone size: .
CDR3 DNA: TGTGCCAGTAGTAAGGAAAGGGGGCGCGCTGAAAAACTGTTTTTT; CDR3 protein: CASSKERGRAEKLFF; J gene: TRBJ1-4; V gene: TRBV19; D gene: TRBD1; clone size: .
CDR3 DNA: TGTGCCAGCAGCTGGGGGGGGAGTCGGCAAGAGACCCAGTACTTC; CDR3 protein: CASSWGGSRQETQYF; J gene: TRBJ2-5; V gene: TRBV6-1; D gene: TRBD2; clone size: .
CDR3 DNA: TGTGCCATCAGTGAGGAGATACAGGGGCGTAACGAGCAGTACTTC; CDR3 protein: CAISEEIQGRNEQYF; J gene: TRBJ2-7; V gene: TRBV10-3; D gene: TRBD1; clone size: .
CDR3 DNA: TGTGCCAGCAGTTTAAGGAGACAGGGGGCTGGAGTGATGAACACTGAAGCTTTCTTT; CDR3 protein: CASSLRRQGAGVMNTEAFF; J gene: TRBJ1-1; V gene: TRBV28; D gene: TRBD1; clone size: once
CDR3 DNA: TGTGCCAGCAGTTTCGGAACAGGGCAGTACTTC; CDR3 protein: CASSFGTGQYF; J gene: TRBJ2-7; V gene: TRBV28; D gene: .; clone size: .
CDR3 DNA: TGCAGCGTTGAAGGGGGACACGACACAGATACGCAGTATTTT; CDR3 protein: CSVEGGHDTDTQYF; J gene: TRBJ2-3; V gene: TRBV29-1; D gene: .; clone size: once
CDR3 DNA: TGTGCCAGCTCACCTCTGACAGAGGAAAAACTGTTTTTT; CDR3 protein: CASSPLTEEKLFF; J gene: TRBJ1-4; V gene: TRBV18; D gene: .; clone size: once
CDR3 DNA: TGTGCCAGCAGCGAACAACGGGGGGCCTGGGACAATGAGCAGTTCTTC; CDR3 protein: CASSEQRGAWDNEQFF; J gene: TRBJ2-1; V gene: TRBV4-2; D gene: .; clone size: .
CDR3 DNA: TGCAGCGTTGAAGACGGGGGGATCGTTGGGGCCAACGTCCTGACTTTC; CDR3 protein: CSVEDGGIVGANVLTF; J gene: TRBJ2-6; V gene: TRBV29-1; D gene: TRBD2; clone size: .
CDR3 DNA: TGCGCCAGCAGCGAGGGAACAGGGGGCGCTCACACAGATACGCAGTATTTT; CDR3 protein: CASSEGTGGAHTDTQYF; J gene: TRBJ2-3; V gene: TRBV5-1; D gene: TRBD1; clone size: .
CDR3 DNA: TGCGCCAGCAATCCTAGCGGGGGGAACACCGGGGAGCTGTTTTTT; CDR3 protein: CASNPSGGNTGELFF; J gene: TRBJ2-2; V gene: TRBV10-2; D gene: TRBD2; clone size: .
CDR3 DNA: TGCGCCAGCAGCTTAGTCCCACGCCTAAAGAATGAAAAACTGTTTTTT; CDR3 protein: CASSLVPRLKNEKLFF; J gene: TRBJ1-4; V gene: TRBV5-1; D gene: .; clone size: .
CDR3 DNA: TGTGCCAGCAGTAAGGACAGGGGTTTCGGGGAGCTGTTTTTT; CDR3 protein: CASSKDRGFGELFF; J gene: TRBJ2-2; V gene: TRBV6-1; D gene: TRBD1; clone size: .
CDR3 DNA: TGTGCCAGCAGCCAAGAGGGGACTAGCGGTTACGAGCAGTACTTC; CDR3 protein: CASSQEGTSGYEQYF; J gene: TRBJ2-7; V gene: TRBV4-2; D gene: TRBD2; clone size: .
CDR3 DNA: TGTGCCAGCAGCTTAAATGACAGGGGAAACAATCAGCCCCAGCATTTT; CDR3 protein: CASSLNDRGNNQPQHF; J gene: TRBJ1-5; V gene: TRBV7-8; D gene: TRBD1; clone size: once
CDR3 DNA: TGTGCCAGCAGCCCTACCCCGGATACGCAGTATTTT; CDR3 protein: CASSPTPDTQYF; J gene: TRBJ2-3; V gene: TRBV28; D gene: .; clone size: .
CDR3 DNA: TGTGCCAGCAGTTCCGGACTGATCTCTGGGGCCAACGTCCTGACTTTC; CDR3 protein: CASSSGLISGANVLTF; J gene: TRBJ2-6; V gene: TRBV28; D gene: .; clone size: .
CDR3 DNA: TGTGCCAGCGGCCCGTTGGGGCGAGGTGGCTACACCTTC; CDR3 protein: CASGPLGRGGYTF; J gene: TRBJ1-2; V gene: TRBV6-5; D gene: .; clone size: .
CDR3 DNA: TGCGCCAGCAGCTTGTCGGCGCGGGAGTACGGGTACGAGCAGTACTTC; CDR3 protein: CASSLSAREYGYEQYF; J gene: TRBJ2-7; V gene: TRBV5-1; D gene: TRBD2; clone size: .
CDR3 DNA: TGTGCCAGCAGCCCATTAACGACAGGGTTGGATGAGACCCAGTACTTC; CDR3 protein: CASSPLTTGLDETQYF; J gene: TRBJ2-5; V gene: TRBV27; D gene: TRBD1; clone size: .
CDR3 DNA: TGTGCCAGCAGCTCGGGGGGCGGCTATGGCTACACCTTC; CDR3 protein: CASSSGGGYGYTF; J gene: TRBJ1-2; V gene: TRBV5-8; D gene: .; clone size: .
CDR3 DNA: TGCGCCAGCGCTGCCGCCAGTGCTGATGGAGAGACCCAGTACTTC; CDR3 protein: CASAAASADGETQYF; J gene: TRBJ2-5; V gene: TRBV5-1; D gene: .; clone size: .
CDR3 DNA: TGTGCCAGCAGTTCCGGGACTAGCGGGCCCAGAGCTGAGCAGTTCTTC; CDR3 protein: CASSSGTSGPRAEQFF; J gene: TRBJ2-1; V gene: TRBV27; D gene: TRBD2; clone size: .
CDR3 DNA: TGCAGCGTCCCCTCTCCAGCTAGCGGGAAGACCCAGTACTTC; CDR3 protein: CSVPSPASGKTQYF; J gene: TRBJ2-5; V gene: TRBV29-1; D gene: TRBD2; clone size: .
CDR3 DNA: TGTGCCAGCAGTAGGCCGGGACAGGGGGAAGAGACCCAGTACTTC; CDR3 protein: CASSRPGQGEETQYF; J gene: TRBJ2-5; V gene: TRBV27; D gene: TRBD1; clone size: .
CDR3 DNA: TGTGCCAGCAGCTTTGCTAGCGGGAGTTGGAATGAGCAGTTCTTC; CDR3 protein: CASSFASGSWNEQFF; J gene: TRBJ2-1; V gene: TRBV5-6; D gene: TRBD2; clone size: .
CDR3 DNA: TGTGCCAGCAGCCCACAGGGGGCGCACACTGAAGCTTTCTTT; CDR3 protein: CASSPQGAHTEAFF; J gene: TRBJ1-1; V gene: TRBV7-2; D gene: TRBD1; clone size: .
CDR3 DNA: TGCGCCAGCAGTGAGTCGGCCAGCGGGAGCACCTACGAGCAGTACTTC; CDR3 protein: CASSESASGSTYEQYF; J gene: TRBJ2-7; V gene: TRBV10-1; D gene: TRBD2; clone size: .